This TCR beta chain stems from a study of beta chain features in type 1 diabetes. Study information: Patients were similar to healthy donors in age and gender (as well as in cell yields). Study findings and constraints: Any HLA-type effect on TCRB rearrangement remained unresolved here. There was a moderate but significant shortening of TCRB CDR3s in all four CD4+ subsets of Type 1 diabetes patients.

The CDR3 extends over 14 amino acids. Germline loops: CDR1 WSHSY, CDR2 SAAADI. Trimming took 10 bases from V and 4 from J; bases not matched to a gene: 9. This clone was seen a few times. Its antigen is unknown. The isolated RNA, all of it, was reverse transcribed, so expressed TCRB transcripts were what got sequenced. Clones were sequenced by immunoSEQ multiplex PCR, and TCRdb holds only the in-frame ones, with some missing. There are 150,000 to 180,000 clones in the sample; approximately 10% occur only once, and approximately 2% lies in the top ten. This sequence originates from a man aged 18 to 29 in good health. Specimen: central memory CD4+ T cells from blood. The chain combines TRBV10-2 with TRBJ1-1; 10 bases line up with TRBD1. The CDR3 loop is CAIRSGTGVTEAFF. In DNA, the CDR3 is TGCGCCATACGCTCCGGGACAGGGGTCACTGAAGCTTTCTTT.